The next 23 T cell receptor beta chains were all read from a single sample in a study of shared clonotypes between healthy human individuals. Libraries were prepared by immunoSEQ multiplex PCR; TCRdb keeps only in-frame clonotypes and omits some of them. This repertoire shows some 2,000,000 clones, approximately 94% found once; its top ten account for roughly 0.13%. Sequencing was performed on naive CD4+ T cells sorted from blood. Subset of the sample: CD45RA+ positively selected. The source of these receptors is a man between 18 and 29 years old in good health.

Of note for this clone: Distinct nucleotide sequences in the sample also encode this CDR3. The V gene is TRBV29-1, the J gene TRBJ1-2, with D perhaps TRBD1 (5 bases). The CDR3 is made up of 12 amino acids. Germline lookup yields CDR1 SQVTM and CDR2 ANQGSEA. V was trimmed by 1 base and J by 3 bases, leaving 6 bases between them. The CDR3 protein is CSVEGRDYGYTF. CDR3 DNA: TGCAGCGTTGAAGGCAGGGACTATGGCTACACCTTC.

The gene calls are TRBV7-6 and TRBJ2-5; TRBD2 matches at 11 bases. The CDR3 loop spans 17 amino acids. Per the germline V gene, CDR1 is SGHVS and CDR2 is FNYEAQ. V shed 3 bases and J 4 bases; nucleotides not matched to a gene: 10. The CDR3 region has the DNA TGTGCCAGCAGCTTTACTCCACTAGCGGGAGTAGGAGAGACCCAGTACTTC. It codes for CASSFTPLAGVGETQYF.

V gene TRBV7-2 combines with J gene TRBJ2-7; no firm D call. Trimming shortened V by 5 bases and J by 0 bases, and 8 bases separated the two germline ends. This CDR3 contains 13 residues. CDR1 is SGHTA, CDR2 FQGNSA, per germline. The CDR3 region has the DNA TGTGCCAGCAGCCGACCGAGCTCCTACGAGCAGTACTTC. Translation: CASSRPSSYEQYF.

A word on this clone: Other DNA sequences of this sample code for an identical CDR3. V usage is TRBV11-2 and J usage is TRBJ1-4; no clear D gene. The length of the CDR3 is 13 residues. Germline V gene data show CDR1 as SGHAT and CDR2 as FQNNGV. V was cut by 5 bases and J by 4 bases, with 8 bases left in between. The DNA for the CDR3 is TGTGCCAGCAGCCTCGGAGTTAATGAAAAACTGTTTTTT. It yields the protein CASSLGVNEKLFF.

The chain joins TRBV6-5 to TRBJ2-7; 10 nucleotides agree with TRBD2. Per the germline V gene, CDR1 is MNHEY and CDR2 is SVGAGI. The ends lost 4 bases at V and 7 bases at J; junction bases unmatched: 13. The CDR3 loop spans 16 amino acids. The CDR3 here is CASSSQIAGGTGEQYF. Here the CDR3 DNA reads TGTGCCAGCAGTTCTCAGATAGCGGGGGGAACGGGGGAGCAGTACTTC.

The chain links TRBV5-4 to TRBJ2-5, with a weak D call TRBD1 (6 bases). V lost 3 bases and J 2 bases, leaving 11 bases between the germline ends. This CDR3 contains 14 residues. The germline gives CDR1 SGHNT, CDR2 YYREEE (reference sequence). The CDR3 DNA reads as TGTGCCAGCAGCTCGAAGACAGGTCAAGAGACCCAGTACTTC. This translates into CASSSKTGQETQYF.

J is TRBJ1-5 and V is TRBV18; D might be TRBD1 (6 bases). The CDR3 sequence is 13 residues long. Germline V gives CDR1 KGHSH, CDR2 LQKENI. V dropped 5 bases and J dropped 4 bases, with 9 bases sitting between them. The CDR3 spells CASSEGQNQPQHF. The CDR3 DNA reads as TGTGCCAGCTCAGAAGGACAGAATCAGCCCCAGCATTTT.

CDR3 loop: CASSNDRKYSPLHF. The CDR3 DNA reads as TGTGCCAGCAGTAACGACAGGAAATATTCACCCCTCCACTTT. The V gene is TRBV6-6, the J gene TRBJ1-6; tentative D call: TRBD1 (6 bases). The CDR3 consists of 14 residues. Looked up from germline, CDR1 is MNHNY and CDR2 is SVGAGI (reference sequence). V gave up 5 bases and J gave up 8 bases, with 13 bases separating them.

The CDR3 sequence is CASSFPYRGDNQPQHF. The CDR3 DNA reads TGCGCCAGCAGCTTCCCTTACAGGGGTGACAATCAGCCCCAGCATTTT. The chain combines TRBV5-1 with TRBJ1-5; 7 bases match TRBD1. V dropped 2 bases and J dropped 3; count of bases not matched to a gene: 8. The CDR3 loop spans 16 amino acids. Germline V lookup: CDR1 SGHRS, CDR2 YFSETQ.

Turning to this clone: This sample also contains other DNA sequences that code for the same CDR3. The chain recombines TRBV5-1 with TRBJ2-1; 7 bases match TRBD1. The CDR3 loop spans 15 amino acids. The J segment lost 3 bases and the V segment lost 0 bases, leaving 3 bases of the junction unmatched. Germline loops: CDR1 SGHRS, CDR2 YFSETQ. CDR3 sequence (DNA): TGCGCCAGCAGCTTGGGACAGGGAATCTACAATGAGCAGTTCTTC. Protein sequence: CASSLGQGIYNEQFF.

This sequence joins TRBV6-5 and TRBJ1-1, with D tentatively TRBD1 (5 bases). Trimming left V 2 bases short and J 2 bases short, with 12 bases between. Germline-derived CDR1 and CDR2 are MNHEY and SVGAGI. The CDR3 is 15 residues long. The CDR3 sequence: CASSYPGRGNTEAFF. The CDR3 bases are TGTGCCAGCAGTTACCCGGGCCGGGGCAACACTGAAGCTTTCTTT.

In the case of this clone: The same CDR3 can be traced to other DNA sequences in this sample. This chain uses TRBV18 with TRBJ2-2, with TRBD1 identical over 8 bases. V dropped 0 bases and J dropped 1; count of bases not matched to a gene: 1. The CDR3 extends over 16 amino acids. Germline V CDR1 and CDR2: KGHSH, LQKENI. The CDR3, as DNA: TGTGCCAGCTCACCACCGGGACAGGAGAACACCGGGGAGCTGTTTTTT. This translates into CASSPPGQENTGELFF. The full variable domain, rest sourced from reference TRBV18 and TRBJ2-2, is NAGVMQNPRHLVRRRGQEARLRCSPMKGHSHVYWYRQLPEEGLKFMVYLQKENIIDESGMPKERFSAEFPKEGPSILRIQQVVRGDSAAYFCASSPPGQENTGELFFGEGSRLTVL.

In the case of this clone: Other DNA sequences from this sample encode an identical CDR3 as well. The V gene is TRBV7-3, the J gene TRBJ1-1; D unclear. Trimming removed 1 base at V and 3 bases at J, with 6 bases between. Looked up from germline, CDR1 is SGHTA and CDR2 is FQGTGA. The CDR3 is 13 amino acids. DNA of the CDR3: TGTGCCAGCAGCTTAAAAGGAGACACTGAAGCTTTCTTT. Residues: CASSLKGDTEAFF.

A remark on this clone: Other DNA sequences in the sample encode the same CDR3. This chain joins TRBV20-1 and TRBJ2-2; the D gene could be TRBD1 or TRBD2 (5 bases each). This CDR3 contains 11 residues. The V end was cut by 3 bases, the J end by 7 bases, with 6 bases between. Germline V gene lookup returns CDR1 DFQATT and CDR2 SNEGSKA (reference sequence). DNA for the CDR3: TGCAGTGCTAGTGGGGGCGGGGAGCTGTTTTTT. Its protein product is CSASGGGELFF.

J is TRBJ1-5 and V is TRBV19; tentatively, D is TRBD1 (5 bases). The germline V gene has CDR1 LNHDA and CDR2 SQIVND (reference sequence). The CDR3 consists of 18 residues. Trimming took off 6 bases at V and 1 base at J, with 22 bases between the two ends. Here the CDR3 DNA reads TGTGCCAGTAGATGGGGGTTTCTAGACAGTGGGAGCAATCAGCCCCAGCATTTT. Translating it yields CASRWGFLDSGSNQPQHF.

Turning to this clone: The junction differs from germline at one of its ends, possibly a read error. The chain couples TRBV7-2 to TRBJ2-1; TRBD2 agrees at 11 bases. Germline values: CDR1 SGHTA, CDR2 FQGNSA. This CDR3 region has 15 residues. CDR3 DNA sequence: TGTGCCAGCAGCATAGCGGGGGGGCGGTACAATGAGCAGTTCTTC. Amino acids: CASSIAGGRYNEQFF.

This clone was picked up one time. The J gene is TRBJ2-5, the V gene TRBV11-2, with a weak D call TRBD1 (6 bases). The CDR3 has 15 amino acids. CDR1 and CDR2 from the germline V gene are SGHAT and FQNNGV. Trimming left V 5 bases short and J 1 base short, with 14 bases between. This CDR3 reads CASSPRTVFQETQYF. For the CDR3, the DNA is TGTGCCAGCAGCCCCAGGACAGTCTTCCAAGAGACCCAGTACTTC.

The chain carries TRBV6-5 and TRBJ1-2, with a possible D match to TRBD1 (5 bases). V dropped 1 base and J dropped 1 base, with 10 bases sitting between them. Germline-derived CDR1 and CDR2 are MNHEY and SVGAGI. The CDR3 covers 15 residues. The CDR3 DNA sequence: TGTGCCAGCAGTTACTGGGGGGACGTTAACTATGGCTACACCTTC. It translates to CASSYWGDVNYGYTF.

The gene calls are TRBV7-2 and TRBJ2-3, with 12 bases lining up with TRBD2. The trim removed 1 base at V and 4 bases at J, leaving 6 bases unmatched. Germline V gene lookup returns CDR1 SGHTA and CDR2 FQGNSA. CDR3 length: 17 amino acids. CDR3 coding DNA: TGTGCCAGCAGCTTAGGGAGACTAGCGGGAGTGGCAGATACGCAGTATTTT. Protein: CASSLGRLAGVADTQYF.

This sequence joins TRBV18 and TRBJ1-2; perhaps TRBD1 as D (6 bases). The V gene's germline CDR1 is KGHSH and CDR2 LQKENI. V was shortened by 0 bases and J by 8 bases, with 10 bases between the two germline ends. There are 13 residues in the CDR3. Here the CDR3 reads CASSPPGTRGYTF. The CDR3 DNA is TGTGCCAGCTCACCACCCGGGACAAGGGGCTACACCTTC. Together with reference TRBV18 and TRBJ1-2, the CDR3 gives the full variable domain: NAGVMQNPRHLVRRRGQEARLRCSPMKGHSHVYWYRQLPEEGLKFMVYLQKENIIDESGMPKERFSAEFPKEGPSILRIQQVVRGDSAAYFCASSPPGTRGYTFGSGTRLTVV.

The chain carries TRBV6-1 and TRBJ1-1; TRBD1 is a possible D gene (6 bases). V shed 5 bases and J shed 5 bases, with 15 bases lying between them. Germline CDR1 MNHNS, CDR2 SASEGT. CDR3 length equals 14 residues. As DNA, the CDR3 is TGTGCCAGCAGTAAACAGGGAAAGTTGACTGAAGCTTTCTTT. Its translation: CASSKQGKLTEAFF.

The rearrangement uses TRBV19 and TRBJ1-5, with a possible D match to TRBD1 (6 bases). The CDR3 consists of 14 residues. The germline V and J ends were trimmed by 8 bases and 3 bases, with 14 bases remaining between them. The V gene's germline CDR1 is LNHDA and CDR2 SQIVND (reference sequence). The CDR3 nucleotides are TGTGCCAGTCAGAACAGGGAAAACAATCAGCCCCAGCATTTT. This sequence encodes CASQNRENNQPQHF. The complete variable domain, with remaining parts taken from reference TRBV19 and TRBJ1-5, reads DGGITQSPKYLFRKEGQNVTLSCEQNLNHDAMYWYRQDPGQGLRLIYYSQIVNDFQKGDIAEGYSVSREKKESFPLTVTSAQKNPTAFYLCASQNRENNQPQHFGDGTRLSIL.

The rearrangement joins TRBV7-8 to TRBJ2-1; 8 bases are shared with TRBD2. The CDR3 covers 20 residues. J was trimmed by 4 bases and V by 3 bases; bases with no gene match: 20. Looked up from germline, CDR1 is SGHVS and CDR2 is FQNEAQ. CDR3 sequence (DNA): TGTGCCAGCAGCTTTTCGGGGGGGACTAGTTACCCCACAATTTACAATGAGCAGTTCTTC. Translated, it gives CASSFSGGTSYPTIYNEQFF.